This T cell receptor (beta chain) was captured in a study of blood T cell repertoires in COVID-19. This CDR3 has 14 residues. From germline, CDR1 is SEHNR and CDR2 FQNEAQ (reference sequence). V trimming: 6 bases; J trimming: 5 bases; junction bases outside the gene matches: 4. This clone turned up a few times. Assay: immunoSEQ multiplex PCR; the TCRdb copy retains only in-frame clones and omits some. The sample includes about 230,000 clones, around four fifths seen only once; the top ten take roughly 2.7%. This chain uses TRBV7-9 with TRBJ1-6, with TRBD1 identical over 7 bases. This TCR derives from a woman aged 70-85 years with active or convalescent COVID-19. Material: peripheral blood. CDR3 nucleotide sequence: TGTGCCAGCAGTTTTGGGACAGATAATTCACCCCTCCACTTT. Its protein product is CASSFGTDNSPLHF.